The TCR beta chain described here comes from a study of CD8 T cells in ankylosing spondylitis. TCRdb reprocessed the 5' RACE reads via MiXCR and lists one record per CDR3 protein. The table lists under 300,000 distinct CDR3 sequences, roughly 8.6% of them singletons, with around 7% in the top ten. The TCR sequence derives from a male donor with ankylosing spondylitis or in good health (not recorded which). Source material: blood, either unsorted or a sorted T cell fraction (not recorded which).

DNA of the CDR3: TGCGCCAGCAGCTTGGGGGGACAGGAAGATGAAAAACTGTTTTTT. This translates into CASSLGGQEDEKLFF. The chain employs TRBV5-1 and TRBJ1-4, with 8 bases fitting TRBD1. V trimming: 0 bases; J trimming: 6 bases; junction bases outside the gene matches: 4. The CDR3 contains 15 residues. Germline V gives CDR1 SGHRS, CDR2 YFSETQ.